A selection of T cell receptor beta chains follows, all from one sample in a study of post-analysis software for immune sequencing data. TCRdb ran MiXCR on the PCR reads and lists one entry per CDR3 protein. Of about 400,000 distinct CDR3 sequences listed, around 37% were seen once; the top ten hold 13%. The sample taken for sequencing was blood. Source of these receptors: a girl between 5 and 17 years old with multiple sclerosis. The CDR3 runs from the conserved cysteine through the conserved F or W. The order of the fields is V gene, clone size, J gene, D gene, CDR3 DNA, CDR3 protein. A D gene is named only where the DNA matches it firmly. Only part of the rows carry a size: once, few, many, or a class if the clone is expanded.

TRBV20-1	NA	TRBJ1-4	TRBD1	TGCAGTGCTAGTGGCGGAACCGGGACAGGGTCAACAGCTAATGAAAAACTGTTTTTT	CSASGGTGTGSTANEKLFF
TRBV5-1	once	TRBJ1-5	NA	TGCGCCAGCAGCCCGAAGCAGGGATCTCAGCCCCAGCATTTT	CASSPKQGSQPQHF
TRBV15	NA	TRBJ1-5	TRBD1	TGTGCCACCAGCAGAGAACGGCAGGGGGCCTATCAGCCCCAGCATTTT	CATSRERQGAYQPQHF
TRBV6-1	NA	TRBJ1-1	NA	TGTGCCAGCAGCGGACGGGGATGGACTGAAGCTTTCTTT	CASSGRGWTEAFF
TRBV7-2	NA	TRBJ2-5	TRBD2	TGTGCCAGCAGCCCCCCCGGGACTAGGCTGGTTGAGACCCAGTACTTC	CASSPPGTRLVETQYF
TRBV6-5	few	TRBJ2-1	TRBD2	TGTGCCAGCACCACGGGGGGTTTTAGCTCCTACAATGAGCAGTTCTTC	CASTTGGFSSYNEQFF
TRBV6-5	few	TRBJ2-1	TRBD2	TGTGCCAGCAGTTCCCTAGCGGGGGTCAACTACAATGAGCAGTTCTTC	CASSSLAGVNYNEQFF
TRBV5-1	few	TRBJ2-7	NA	TGCGCCAGCAGCTTGCTCTGGGGTACCTACGAGCAGTACTTC	CASSLLWGTYEQYF
TRBV20-1	NA	TRBJ2-1	TRBD2	TGCAGTGCTAGAGATAGTAGCGGGGCGCCTACCGCAGAGACCCAGTTCTTC	CSARDSSGAPTAETQFF
TRBV7-2	NA	TRBJ2-3	NA	TGTGCCAGCAGCCCAGGACGGGATACGCAGTATTTT	CASSPGRDTQYF
TRBV9	few	TRBJ1-6	NA	TGTGCCAGCAGCGGCGACATTCCTTCGAGCTCCTATAATTCACCCCTCCACTTT	CASSGDIPSSSYNSPLHF
TRBV7-9	few	TRBJ2-5	NA	TGTGCCAGCAGCCCCCGGGACACTCAAGAGACCCAGTACTTC	CASSPRDTQETQYF
TRBV4-1	few	TRBJ1-2	NA	TGCGCCAGCAGCCAACATAGTATCGGGGAGGATGGCTACACCTTC	CASSQHSIGEDGYTF
TRBV2	few	TRBJ1-2	NA	TGTGCCAGCAGTGCCTATACAGGGCAGGAGGGCTACACCTTC	CASSAYTGQEGYTF
TRBV6-5	few	TRBJ2-1	NA	TGTGCCAGCAGTTACTCTCAGGGGCCGAATGAGCAGTTCTTC	CASSYSQGPNEQFF
TRBV21-1	NA	TRBJ2-7	NA	TGTGCCAGCTATCCCGGGACAGGGACCTACGAGCAGTACTTC	CASYPGTGTYEQYF
TRBV12-3/TRBV12-4	few	TRBJ2-1	NA	TGTGCCAGCACCCGTGGATTTGACAGCAATGAGCAGTTCTTC	CASTRGFDSNEQFF
TRBV20-1	few	TRBJ1-2	NA	TGCAGTGCTAGTGGCCCCAGGCCCTATGGCTACACCTTC	CSASGPRPYGYTF
TRBV5-1	few	TRBJ1-2	NA	TGCGCCAGCAGCATACAGGGCGTGGATGGCTACACCTTC	CASSIQGVDGYTF
TRBV20-1	NA	TRBJ2-1	TRBD2	TGCAGTGTCCGGGTGGGTAGCGGGGGGAATAAGCAGTTCTTC	CSVRVGSGGNKQFF
TRBV6-5	NA	TRBJ2-3	NA	TGTGCCAGCAGTTACTCGATAGGGACAGATACGCAGTATTTT	CASSYSIGTDTQYF
TRBV29-1	few	TRBJ2-7	NA	TGCAGCGTTGAAGATCGGACAGTCTCCTACGAGCAGTACTTC	CSVEDRTVSYEQYF
TRBV12-3/TRBV12-4	NA	TRBJ1-2	NA	TGTGCCAGCAGTTCCCTAGTTCAGAATGGCTACACCTTC	CASSSLVQNGYTF
TRBV20-1	few	TRBJ1-2	NA	TGCAGTGCTGGGACGGACTATGGCTACACCTTC	CSAGTDYGYTF
TRBV11-2	NA	TRBJ2-5	NA	TGTGCCAGCAGCTCCGAAGACCAGGGTCAAGAGACCCAGTACTTC	CASSSEDQGQETQYF
TRBV28	NA	TRBJ2-7	NA	TGTGCCAGCAGTTTCTATTTCTCTAGTTACGAGCAGTACTTC	CASSFYFSSYEQYF
TRBV5-1	NA	TRBJ2-3	NA	TGCGCCAGCAGCTTGGCCGGAACTCTGCCAGATACGCAGTATTTT	CASSLAGTLPDTQYF
TRBV10-3	few	TRBJ1-5	TRBD1	TGTGCCATCAGTGAGTCGTTGCAGGACAGGGAGGATCAGCCCCAGCATTTT	CAISESLQDREDQPQHF
TRBV5-1	NA	TRBJ1-1	NA	TGCGCCAACAGCTTGGGTGGAGGGACCACTGAAGCTTTCTTT	CANSLGGGTTEAFF
TRBV6-5	few	TRBJ1-2	TRBD1	TGTGCCAGCAGCCTGACCGGGACAGGGCTCGGCTACACCTTC	CASSLTGTGLGYTF
TRBV5-5	NA	TRBJ2-3	NA	TGTGCCAGCAGCTTGGGGGGGGTTTCTAGCACAGATACGCAGTATTTT	CASSLGGVSSTDTQYF
TRBV10-3	few	TRBJ2-1	NA	TGTGCCATCTCCGACGAGGTCAGATACAATGAGCAGTTCTTC	CAISDEVRYNEQFF
TRBV12-3/TRBV12-4	NA	TRBJ2-7	NA	TGTGCCAGCAGTCTGGACGCGGTAAACGAGCAGTACTTC	CASSLDAVNEQYF
TRBV7-9	NA	TRBJ1-1	NA	TGTGCCAGCAGCCAAGTGAGGGTTTGGAACACTGAAGCTTTCTTT	CASSQVRVWNTEAFF
TRBV3-1	NA	TRBJ2-1	NA	TGTGCCAGCAGCCGAGACGGCACAGGGTCCAGTGGGCAGTTCTTC	CASSRDGTGSSGQFF
TRBV7-2	few	TRBJ2-1	NA	TGTGCCAGCAGCTTTACTGGCAATGAGCAGTTCTTC	CASSFTGNEQFF
TRBV2	NA	TRBJ2-1	TRBD2	TGTGCCAGCAGTGAAGTCCTAGCGGGGGAGAATGAGCAGTTCTTC	CASSEVLAGENEQFF
TRBV20-1	once	TRBJ2-1	NA	TGCAGTGCTAGTGCCACCGGGACGGGGCACAATGAGCAGTTCTTC	CSASATGTGHNEQFF
TRBV15	NA	TRBJ2-7	TRBD1	TGTGCCACCAGCATAGACAGGGGGATTTACGAGCAGTACTTC	CATSIDRGIYEQYF
TRBV7-9	NA	TRBJ2-5	TRBD2	TGTGCCAGCAGCTTAGTTTCGGGACTAGCGGAAGAGGCCCAGTACTTC	CASSLVSGLAEEAQYF
TRBV6-2/TRBV6-3	NA	TRBJ2-1	NA	TGTGCCAGCTCATGGGGGAAGGATCACAATGAGCAGTTCTTC	CASSWGKDHNEQFF
TRBV11-1	few	TRBJ1-2	NA	TGTGCCAGCAGCCTCGACCGGTACTATGGCCACACCTTC	CASSLDRYYGHTF
TRBV7-8	few	TRBJ1-5	TRBD1	TGTGCCAGCAGCCTCGAAAGGGGGCACAGTCAGCCCCAGCATTTT	CASSLERGHSQPQHF
TRBV5-1	NA	TRBJ2-5	TRBD1	TGCGCCAGCAGCTTGGAGGGGGCCCCCGAACAGACCCAGTACTTC	CASSLEGAPEQTQYF
TRBV10-3	many	TRBJ2-7	TRBD1	TGTGCCACCGGCTCCGGGACAGGGTCTAAGTGGAGGTCCTACGAGCAGTACTTC	CATGSGTGSKWRSYEQYF
TRBV25-1	few	TRBJ2-7	NA	TGTGCCAGCAGTGCCCCCACGACAGCACCCTACGAGCAGTACTTC	CASSAPTTAPYEQYF
TRBV11-2	many	TRBJ2-2	NA	TGTGCCAGCAGCCCGGCCGGAGGGGTGAACACCGGGGAGCTGTTTTTT	CASSPAGGVNTGELFF
TRBV27	NA	TRBJ1-2	NA	TGTGCCAGCAGTGGAGGGCCCCTGGATGGTGGCTACACCTTC	CASSGGPLDGGYTF
TRBV5-1	few	TRBJ2-3	NA	TGCGCCAGCAGCTTGGTCCCAGGTTCGGTATCAGATACGCAGTATTTT	CASSLVPGSVSDTQYF
TRBV6-1	NA	TRBJ1-4	NA	TGTGCCAGCAGTGAAGGACGGGTTGCAACTAATGAAAAACTGTTTTTT	CASSEGRVATNEKLFF
TRBV2	NA	TRBJ2-7	NA	TGTGCCAGCAAGTACAGGAGCTCCTACGAGCAGTACTTC	CASKYRSSYEQYF
TRBV18	once	TRBJ2-1	NA	TGTGCCAGCTTAGTGAGCTCCTACAATGAGCAGTTCTTC	CASLVSSYNEQFF
TRBV12-3/TRBV12-4	NA	TRBJ1-3	NA	TGTGCCAGCAGCCTTGACATTGGAAACACCATATATTTT	CASSLDIGNTIYF
TRBV7-3	few	TRBJ2-7	TRBD2	TGTGCCAGCAGCTTTAGTAGCGGGGGAGCCTACGAGCAGTACTTC	CASSFSSGGAYEQYF